The 19 T cell receptor beta chains below all came from one sample that was sequenced in a study of T cell responses to AZD1222 COVID-19 vaccine. Libraries were prepared by immunoSEQ multiplex PCR; TCRdb keeps only in-frame clonotypes and omits some of them. Of about 170,000 clones listed, approximately 88% are singletons. Sequencing used peripheral blood, obtained 28 days after the second AZD1222 dose. The receptors derive from an adult who received the AZD1222 COVID-19 vaccine.

This clone has a single count. This chain links TRBV3-1 (or the pseudogene TRBV3-2) with TRBJ1-1, with 8 positions matching TRBD1. CDR1 is LGHDT and CDR2 is YNNKEL in the germline V gene (reference sequence). The CDR3 extends over 15 amino acids. V shed 8 bases, J shed 7 bases, and the junction held 15 bases outside the gene matches. CDR3 protein: CASVLSADRVLEAFF. The CDR3 DNA follows: TGTGCCAGCGTTCTGAGTGCGGACAGGGTACTTGAAGCTTTCTTT.

The chain employs TRBV18 and TRBJ1-3, with D hard to call. V was clipped by 2 bases and J by 4 bases, with 6 bases between them. CDR3 length: 13 residues. Germline assignment: CDR1 KGHSH and CDR2 LQKENI. CDR3: CASSPGTGNTIYF. The CDR3 DNA reads as TGTGCCAGCTCACCAGGAACAGGAAACACCATATATTTT.

The J gene is TRBJ1-2, the V gene TRBV4-1; TRBD1 matches at 9 bases. The CDR3 length is 17 residues. J lost 5 bases, V lost 0 bases, and 10 bases had no gene match. The germline V gene has CDR1 MGHRA and CDR2 YSYEKL. The CDR3 DNA is TGCGCCAGCAGCCAAGATCCCCACTCCGGGACAGGGTATGGCTACACCTTC. Protein: CASSQDPHSGTGYGYTF.

V is TRBV21-1 and J is TRBJ1-1. TRBV21-1 is a recognized pseudogene. The CDR3 contains 13 residues. The CDR3 coding sequence is TGTGCCAGCAGCAAAGAGTCGATCACTGAAGCTTTCTTT. Its protein is CASSKESITEAFF.

This clone appeared once. The chain joins TRBV2 to TRBJ2-7; D remains ambiguous. Per germline, CDR1 SNHLY and CDR2 FYNNEI. The CDR3 loop spans 12 amino acids. The V and J ends lost 1 base and 3 bases respectively, with 4 bases between them. Here the CDR3 DNA reads TGTGCCAGCAGTGAAGGAATCTACGAGCAGTACTTC. It translates to CASSEGIYEQYF.

The chain uses TRBV6-2 or TRBV6-3 and TRBJ1-2; 7 positions match TRBD1. There are 14 residues in the CDR3. The V gene's germline CDR1 is MNHEY and CDR2 SVGEGT. Trimming took 6 bases from V and 4 from J; bases not matched to a gene: 8. CDR3 coding DNA: TGTGCCAGCAGCCCCACAGGGGCCTCCTATGGCTACACCTTC. Residues: CASSPTGASYGYTF.

The chain couples TRBV7-8 to TRBJ2-7, with D hard to call. The V end was cut by 3 bases, the J end by 2 bases, with 11 bases between. There are 14 residues in the CDR3. Per the germline V gene, CDR1 is SGHVS and CDR2 is FQNEAQ. CDR3 residues: CASSFSTGAYEQYF. CDR3 nucleotide sequence: TGTGCCAGCAGCTTCTCGACTGGAGCCTACGAGCAGTACTTC.

The chain combines TRBV28 with TRBJ1-4, with 9 bases fitting TRBD1. Germline trimming cut 7 bases from V and 8 bases from J; bases unmatched to any gene: 8. CDR1 and CDR2 (germline): MDHEN, SYDVKM. The CDR3 consists of 14 residues. This CDR3 is CASTPGQGKEKLFF. The CDR3 DNA follows: TGTGCCAGCACCCCGGGACAGGGTAAAGAAAAACTGTTTTTT. Supplemented by reference TRBV28 and TRBJ1-4, the full variable domain reads DVKVTQSSRYLVKRTGEKVFLECVQDMDHENMFWYRQDPGLGLRLIYFSYDVKMKEKGDIPEGYSVSREKKERFSLILESASTNQTSMYLCASTPGQGKEKLFFGSGTQLSVL.

The genes are TRBV15 and TRBJ2-7; D is perhaps TRBD1 or TRBD2 (6 bases each). This CDR3 contains 16 residues. Between the trimmed V and J ends, which lost 3 bases and 0 bases, there was a span of 15 bases. Germline V gene lookup returns CDR1 LNHNV and CDR2 YYDKDF (reference sequence). The CDR3: CATSRQDGGVSYEQYF. CDR3 bases: TGTGCCACCAGCAGGCAAGACGGGGGCGTCTCCTACGAGCAGTACTTC. Full variable domain (rest looked up from reference TRBV15 and TRBJ2-7): DAMVIQNPRYQVTQFGKPVTLSCSQTLNHNVMYWYQQKSSQAPKLLFHYYDKDFNNEADTPDNFQSRRPNTSFCFLDIRSPGLGDTAMYLCATSRQDGGVSYEQYFGPGTRLTVT.

The gene calls are TRBV18 and TRBJ2-3; possibly TRBD1 or TRBD2 for D (6 bases each). The CDR3 consists of 15 residues. The V gene's germline CDR1 is KGHSH and CDR2 LQKENI. V dropped 1 base and J dropped 2 bases, with 10 bases sitting between them. The CDR3 DNA sequence: TGTGCCAGCTCACCACGGTCGGGGGCCACAGATACGCAGTATTTT. It translates to CASSPRSGATDTQYF.

The V and J genes are TRBV19 and TRBJ2-3; 11 bases fit TRBD1. Per the germline V gene, CDR1 is LNHDA and CDR2 is SQIVND (reference sequence). This CDR3 region has 16 residues. Unmatched junction bases numbered 7, after V lost 3 bases and J lost 5 bases. CDR3 nucleotide sequence: TGTGCCAGTAGTATGGTCCGCGGGACAGGGGGAGATACGCAGTATTTT. Amino acid sequence: CASSMVRGTGGDTQYF. The whole variable domain, remainder taken from reference TRBV19 and TRBJ2-3, is DGGITQSPKYLFRKEGQNVTLSCEQNLNHDAMYWYRQDPGQGLRLIYYSQIVNDFQKGDIAEGYSVSREKKESFPLTVTSAQKNPTAFYLCASSMVRGTGGDTQYFGPGTRLTVL.

V and J are TRBV24-1 and TRBJ2-1, with D possibly TRBD2 on 5 matching bases. With 2 bases removed from V and 0 bases from J, the gap between germline ends came to 10 bases. This CDR3 comprises 16 residues. CDR1 is KGHDR and CDR2 is SFDVKD in the germline V gene. The CDR3 DNA sequence: TGTGCCACCAGTGATTGGGCTGGGAGCTCCTACAATGAGCAGTTCTTC. Its protein product is CATSDWAGSSYNEQFF.

The chain links TRBV4-1 to TRBJ1-6; D is uncertain. Trimming removed 0 bases from V and 11 bases from J, with 8 bases in between. The germline V gene has CDR1 MGHRA and CDR2 YSYEKL. CDR3 size: 13 residues. CDR3 nucleotides: TGCGCCAGCAGCCAAGATCTGGTCACACCCCTCCACTTT. Encoded protein: CASSQDLVTPLHF.

The V and J genes are TRBV18 and TRBJ2-5; D remains unclear. The V and J ends lost 4 bases and 1 base respectively, with 7 bases between them. The germline V gene has CDR1 KGHSH and CDR2 LQKENI. The CDR3 consists of 13 residues. CDR3 sequence (DNA): TGTGCCAGCTCACGGAGTAGCCAAGAGACCCAGTACTTC. Protein: CASSRSSQETQYF. The variable domain in full, completed from reference TRBV18 and TRBJ2-5, reads NAGVMQNPRHLVRRRGQEARLRCSPMKGHSHVYWYRQLPEEGLKFMVYLQKENIIDESGMPKERFSAEFPKEGPSILRIQQVVRGDSAAYFCASSRSSQETQYFGPGTRLLVL.

The gene calls are TRBV19 and TRBJ2-5, with D possibly TRBD1 on 5 matching bases. This CDR3 spans 14 amino acids. Looked up from germline, CDR1 is LNHDA and CDR2 is SQIVND (reference sequence). Trimming pared 4 bases from V and 11 bases from J, leaving 20 bases between. The CDR3 region is CASSTLDSLGFQYF. The CDR3 DNA reads TGTGCCAGTAGTACCCTAGACAGTCTTGGTTTTCAGTACTTC.

The J gene is TRBJ1-3, the V gene TRBV5-5; maybe TRBD1 (5 bases). This CDR3 region has 14 residues. Germline V gene lookup returns CDR1 SGHKS and CDR2 YYEKEE (reference sequence). The germline V and J ends were trimmed by 1 base and 2 bases, with 7 bases remaining between them. Written as DNA, the CDR3 is TGTGCCAGCAGCTTGAGAGGGGCTGGAAACACCATATATTTT. Its protein is CASSLRGAGNTIYF.

The chain recombines TRBV19 with TRBJ2-4; D ambiguous. This CDR3 comprises 18 residues. Germline V gene data show CDR1 as LNHDA and CDR2 as SQIVND (reference sequence). With 3 bases removed from V and 0 bases from J, the gap between germline ends came to 18 bases. The CDR3, as DNA: TGTGCCAGTAGTATCCCGCCCCGAGGCAGTATAGCCAAAAACATTCAGTACTTC. This sequence encodes CASSIPPRGSIAKNIQYF.

The CDR3 region is CASSLRGDNYGYTF. Written as DNA, the CDR3 is TGTGCCAGCAGCTTGCGGGGTGACAACTATGGCTACACCTTC. J is TRBJ1-2 and V is TRBV5-4; D gene unclear. V was cut by 1 base and J by 2 bases, with 9 bases left in between. Germline V CDR1 and CDR2: SGHNT, YYREEE (reference sequence). The CDR3 contains 14 residues. Full variable domain (remainder filled in from reference TRBV5-4 and TRBJ1-2): ETGVTQSPTHLIKTRGQQVTLRCSSQSGHNTVSWYQQALGQGPQFIFQYYREEENGRGNFPPRFSGLQFPNYSSELNVNALELDDSALYLCASSLRGDNYGYTFGSGTRLTVV.

This clone was seen once. V usage is TRBV28 and J usage is TRBJ1-2; 7 bases are shared with TRBD1. V gave up 7 bases and J gave up 5 bases; unmatched junction bases: 10. The CDR3 loop spans 14 amino acids. CDR1 and CDR2 (germline): MDHEN, SYDVKM. CDR3 in amino acids: CASNRGGTTYGYTF. The CDR3, as DNA: TGTGCCAGCAACAGGGGAGGAACGACGTATGGCTACACCTTC.